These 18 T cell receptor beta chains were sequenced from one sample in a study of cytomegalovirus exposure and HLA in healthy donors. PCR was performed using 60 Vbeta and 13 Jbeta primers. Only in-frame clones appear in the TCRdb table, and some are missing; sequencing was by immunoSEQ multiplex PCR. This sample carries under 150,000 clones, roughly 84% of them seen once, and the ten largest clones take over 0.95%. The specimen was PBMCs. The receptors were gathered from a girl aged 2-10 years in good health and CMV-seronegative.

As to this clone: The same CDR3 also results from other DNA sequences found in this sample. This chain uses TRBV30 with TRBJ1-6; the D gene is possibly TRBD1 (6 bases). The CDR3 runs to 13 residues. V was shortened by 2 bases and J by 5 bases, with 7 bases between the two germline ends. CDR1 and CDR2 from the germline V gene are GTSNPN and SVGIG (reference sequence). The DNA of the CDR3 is TGTGCCTGGAGTTACAGGGATAATTCACCCCTCCACTTT. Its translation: CAWSYRDNSPLHF.

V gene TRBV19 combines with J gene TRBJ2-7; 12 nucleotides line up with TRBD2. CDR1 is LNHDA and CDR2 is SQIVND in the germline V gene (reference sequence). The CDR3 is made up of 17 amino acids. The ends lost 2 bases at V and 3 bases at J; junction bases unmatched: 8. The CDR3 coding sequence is TGTGCCAGTAGTATATCTTCCCTAGCGGGAGGGGACTACGAGCAGTACTTC. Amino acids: CASSISSLAGGDYEQYF.

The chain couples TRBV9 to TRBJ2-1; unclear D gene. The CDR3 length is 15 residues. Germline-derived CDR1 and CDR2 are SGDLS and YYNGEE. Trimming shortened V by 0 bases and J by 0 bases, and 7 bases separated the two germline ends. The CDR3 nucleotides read TGTGCCAGCAGCGTAGGCCCTAGCTCCTACAATGAGCAGTTCTTC. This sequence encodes CASSVGPSSYNEQFF.

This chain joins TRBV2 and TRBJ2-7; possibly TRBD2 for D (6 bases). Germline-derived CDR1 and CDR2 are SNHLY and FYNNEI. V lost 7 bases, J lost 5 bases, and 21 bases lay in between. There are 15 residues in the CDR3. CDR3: CASKLWVGGGDEQYF. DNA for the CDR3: TGTGCCAGCAAGTTGTGGGTCGGGGGAGGAGACGAGCAGTACTTC. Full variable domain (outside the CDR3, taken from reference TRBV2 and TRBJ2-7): EPEVTQTPSHQVTQMGQEVILRCVPISNHLYFYWYRQILGQKVEFLVSFYNNEISEKSEIFDDQFSVERPDGSNFTLKIRSTKLEDSAMYFCASKLWVGGGDEQYFGPGTRLTVT.

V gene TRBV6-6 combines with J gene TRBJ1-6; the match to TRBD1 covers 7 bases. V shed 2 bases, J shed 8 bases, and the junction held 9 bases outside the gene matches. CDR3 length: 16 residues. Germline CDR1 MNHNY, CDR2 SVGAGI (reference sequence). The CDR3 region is CASSYRQGDKYSPLHF. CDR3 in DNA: TGTGCCAGCAGTTACCGTCAGGGGGATAAGTATTCACCCCTCCACTTT.

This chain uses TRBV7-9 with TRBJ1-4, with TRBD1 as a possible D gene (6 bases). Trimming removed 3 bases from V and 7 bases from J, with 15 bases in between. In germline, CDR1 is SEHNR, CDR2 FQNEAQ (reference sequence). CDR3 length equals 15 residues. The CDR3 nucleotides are TGTGCCAGCAGCTTGCTACAGGGAGGGGGTGAAAAACTGTTTTTT. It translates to CASSLLQGGGEKLFF.

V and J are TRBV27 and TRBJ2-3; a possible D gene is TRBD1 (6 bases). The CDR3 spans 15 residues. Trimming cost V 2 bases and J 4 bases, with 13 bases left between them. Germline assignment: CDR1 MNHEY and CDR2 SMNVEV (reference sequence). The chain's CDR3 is CASSLGRRGADTQYF. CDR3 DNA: TGTGCCAGCAGTTTAGGACGCAGGGGCGCAGATACGCAGTATTTT.

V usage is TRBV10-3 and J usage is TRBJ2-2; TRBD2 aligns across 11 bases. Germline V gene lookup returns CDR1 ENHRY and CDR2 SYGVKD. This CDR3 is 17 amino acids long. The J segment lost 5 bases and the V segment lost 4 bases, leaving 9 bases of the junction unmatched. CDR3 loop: CAISGTSGSRLTGELFF. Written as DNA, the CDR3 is TGTGCCATCAGTGGCACTAGCGGGAGTCGTTTGACCGGGGAGCTGTTTTTT.

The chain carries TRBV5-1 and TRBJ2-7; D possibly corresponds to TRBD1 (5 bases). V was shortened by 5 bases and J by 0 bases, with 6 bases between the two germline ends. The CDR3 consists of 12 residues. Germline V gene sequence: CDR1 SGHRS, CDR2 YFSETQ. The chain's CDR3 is CASRDNSYEQYF. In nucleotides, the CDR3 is TGCGCCAGCAGGGACAACTCCTACGAGCAGTACTTC.

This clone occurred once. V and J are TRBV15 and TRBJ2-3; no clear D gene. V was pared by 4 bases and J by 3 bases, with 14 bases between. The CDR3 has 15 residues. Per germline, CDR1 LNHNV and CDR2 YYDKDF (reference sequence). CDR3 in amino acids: CATSTIQRWTDTQYF. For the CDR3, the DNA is TGTGCCACCAGCACTATTCAGAGGTGGACAGATACGCAGTATTTT.

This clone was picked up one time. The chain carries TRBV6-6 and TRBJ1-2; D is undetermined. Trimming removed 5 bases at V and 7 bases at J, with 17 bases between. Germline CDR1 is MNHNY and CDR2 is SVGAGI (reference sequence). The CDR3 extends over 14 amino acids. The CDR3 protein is CASSREGSPGGYTF. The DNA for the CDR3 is TGTGCCAGCAGTCGAGAGGGTTCGCCCGGTGGCTACACCTTC.

In DNA form, the CDR3 reads TGTGCCAGCAGCTTAAAGCTAGCGGGGGCTCCTGGCGAGCAGTTCTTC. This gives the protein CASSLKLAGAPGEQFF. V gene TRBV7-3 combines with J gene TRBJ2-1; 10 bases fit TRBD2. The germline V gene has CDR1 SGHTA and CDR2 FQGTGA. The V segment lost 1 base and the J segment 10 bases; nucleotides outside the gene matches: 10. CDR3 length equals 16 residues. Together with reference TRBV7-3 and TRBJ2-1, the CDR3 gives the full variable domain: GAGVSQTPSNKVTEKGKYVELRCDPISGHTALYWYRQSLGQGPEFLIYFQGTGAADDSGLPNDRFFAVRPEGSVSTLKIQRTERGDSAVYLCASSLKLAGAPGEQFFGPGTRLTVL.

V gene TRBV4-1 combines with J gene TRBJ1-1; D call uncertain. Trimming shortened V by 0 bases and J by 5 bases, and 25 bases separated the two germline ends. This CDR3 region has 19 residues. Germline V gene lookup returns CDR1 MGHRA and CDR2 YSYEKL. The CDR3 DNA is TGCGCCAGCAGCCAAGATCAGGCTTACACCCCCCGGAGGTGGACTGAAGCTTTCTTT. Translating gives CASSQDQAYTPRRWTEAFF.

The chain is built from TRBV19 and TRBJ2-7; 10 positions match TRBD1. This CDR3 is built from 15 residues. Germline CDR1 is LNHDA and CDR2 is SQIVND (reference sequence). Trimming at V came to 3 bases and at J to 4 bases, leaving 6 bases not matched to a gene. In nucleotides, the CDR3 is TGTGCCAGTAGTATGGTGGGACAGGGGCCGTACGAGCAGTACTTC. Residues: CASSMVGQGPYEQYF.

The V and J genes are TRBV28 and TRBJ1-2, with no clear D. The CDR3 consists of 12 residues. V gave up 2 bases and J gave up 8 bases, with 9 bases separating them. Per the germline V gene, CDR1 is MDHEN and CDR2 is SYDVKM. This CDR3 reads CASSLRSRGYTF. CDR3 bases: TGTGCCAGCAGTTTAAGAAGCAGGGGCTACACCTTC.

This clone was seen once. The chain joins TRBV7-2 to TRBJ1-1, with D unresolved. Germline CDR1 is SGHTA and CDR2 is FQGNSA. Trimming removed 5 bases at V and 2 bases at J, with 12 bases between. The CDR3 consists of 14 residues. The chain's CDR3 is CASSPVALNTEAFF. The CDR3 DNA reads TGTGCCAGCAGCCCCGTCGCCCTAAACACTGAAGCTTTCTTT. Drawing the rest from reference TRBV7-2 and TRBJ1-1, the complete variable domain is GAGVSQSPSNKVTEKGKDVELRCDPISGHTALYWYRQSLGQGLEFLIYFQGNSAPDKSGLPSDRFSAERTGGSVSTLTIQRTQQEDSAVYLCASSPVALNTEAFFGQGTRLTVV.

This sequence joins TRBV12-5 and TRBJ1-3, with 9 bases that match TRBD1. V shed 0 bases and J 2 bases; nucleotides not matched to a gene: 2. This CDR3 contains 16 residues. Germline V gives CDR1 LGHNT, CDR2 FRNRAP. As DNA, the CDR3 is TGTGCTAGTGGTTTGGTACAGGGGGCTCCTGGAAACACCATATATTTT. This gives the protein CASGLVQGAPGNTIYF.

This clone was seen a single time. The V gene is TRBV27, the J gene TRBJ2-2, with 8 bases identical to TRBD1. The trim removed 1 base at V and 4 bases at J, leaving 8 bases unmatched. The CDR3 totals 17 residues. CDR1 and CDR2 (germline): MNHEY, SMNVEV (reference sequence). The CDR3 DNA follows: TGTGCCAGCAGTTTATTCCCCAGGACAGGGAGCACCGGGGAGCTGTTTTTT. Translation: CASSLFPRTGSTGELFF.